This T cell receptor beta chain was recovered during a study of blood T cell repertoires in COVID-19. For the study at large: Collection of acute and convalescent COVID-19 samples took place in the United States, Italy and Spain. T cells, B-cell-depleted T cells, or PBMCs provided the cDNA or gDNA that served as material.

The CDR3 has 14 residues. V lost 10 bases, J lost 5 bases, and 10 bases stayed unmatched. Germline CDR1 ENHRY, CDR2 SYGVKD. Original data processing: From reference gene primer amplification, estimates of nucleated cell counts were derived. Assay used: immunoSEQ multiplex PCR; TCRdb lists only in-frame clones, some missing. D and trimming were read from the DNA, whereas the V and J calls and clone size are those reported in that table. The table lists 270,000 or so clones, roughly 93% of them singletons. Sequenced material: PBMCs or T cells enriched from blood (not recorded which). The source is a middle-aged woman with acute COVID-19. The chain employs TRBV10-3 and TRBJ2-1; 8 bases line up with TRBD1. The CDR3 sequence: CATGTGLLNNEQFF. The CDR3 DNA reads TGTGCCACCGGGACAGGCTTACTAAACAATGAGCAGTTCTTC.